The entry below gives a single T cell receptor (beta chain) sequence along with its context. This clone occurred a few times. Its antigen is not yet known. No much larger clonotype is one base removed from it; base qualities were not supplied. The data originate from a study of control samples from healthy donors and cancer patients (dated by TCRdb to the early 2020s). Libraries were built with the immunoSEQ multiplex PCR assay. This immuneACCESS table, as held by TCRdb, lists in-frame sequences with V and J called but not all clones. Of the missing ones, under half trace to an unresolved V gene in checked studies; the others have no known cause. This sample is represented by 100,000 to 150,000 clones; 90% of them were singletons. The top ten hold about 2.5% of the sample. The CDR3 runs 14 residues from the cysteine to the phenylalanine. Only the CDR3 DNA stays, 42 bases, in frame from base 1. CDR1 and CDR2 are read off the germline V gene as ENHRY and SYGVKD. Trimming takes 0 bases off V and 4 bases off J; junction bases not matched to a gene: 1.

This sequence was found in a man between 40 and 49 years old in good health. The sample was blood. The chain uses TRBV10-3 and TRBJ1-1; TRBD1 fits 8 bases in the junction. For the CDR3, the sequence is CAISESGQGTEAFF. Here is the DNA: TGTGCCATCAGTGAGTCCGGACAGGGCACTGAAGCTTTCTTT.